The T cell receptor (beta chain) under discussion was sequenced for a study of STAT3 mutations in large granular lymphocyte leukemia. Study overall: Roughly half of the longitudinally sequenced T-LGLL patients carried detectable canonical activating STAT3 mutations.

Trimming pared 0 bases from V and 6 bases from J, leaving 3 bases between. Per germline, CDR1 SEHNR and CDR2 FQNEAQ (reference sequence). The CDR3 is made up of 11 amino acids. Whole-study findings and limits: In T-cell large granular lymphocyte leukemia, about half of patients showed multiple immunodominant subclonotypes.

Profiling relied on immunoSEQ multiplex PCR, and the TCRdb table lists in-frame clones only, not all of them. The sample holds 1,500 to 2,000 clones, under 75% seen once. Points on this clone: The antigen is unknown.

This sequence joins TRBV7-9 and TRBJ2-7; D is uncertain. The receptor's source is a man aged 60-69 years with T-cell large granular lymphocyte leukemia. Some clones in this sample may be carry-over from other donors' samples. The sequenced sample consisted of peripheral blood mononuclear cells. The CDR3 DNA reads TGTGCCAGCAGCTTAGCACGCGAGCAGTACTTC. Protein: CASSLAREQYF. Complete variable domain (other parts from reference TRBV7-9 and TRBJ2-7): DTGVSQNPRHKITKRGQNVTFRCDPISEHNRLYWYRQTLGQGPEFLTYFQNEAQLEKSRLLSDRFSAERPKGSFSTLEIQRTEQGDSAMYLCASSLAREQYFGPGTRLTVT.